One and the same sample provided the 12 T cell receptor beta chains below, sequenced in a study of graft-versus-host responses after intestinal transplantation (dated by TCRdb to 2020 to 2023). Libraries came from the immunoSEQ multiplex PCR assay. In TCRdb, the immuneACCESS table is reduced to in-frame sequences with V and J assigned. These tables do not hold every clone; where another copy was compared, an unresolved V gene accounts for under half, and the others remain unexplained. For this sample the table gives about 120,000 clones, of which approximately 95% were detected only once. 2.5% to 3.5% of the sample rests with the top ten. These receptors have no known antigen. The time point label, read with the paper, signifies: cells obtained before transplantation from donor or recipient. Sample: unstimulated CD8+ T cells sorted from spleen or lymph node cells, taken before intestinal transplant. Receptor source: a human donor who received an intestinal transplant.

The gene calls are TRBV5-4 and TRBJ2-7; 8 bases agree with TRBD2. V trimming: 2 bases; J trimming: 2 bases; junction bases outside the gene matches: 0. CDR1 is SGHNT, CDR2 YYREEE, per germline (reference sequence). The length of the CDR3 is 13 residues. The CDR3 coding sequence is TGTGCCAGCAGCTTTAGCGGGACCTACGAGCAGTACTTC. This gives the protein CASSFSGTYEQYF.

The V call is TRBV28, the J call TRBJ2-7; D call uncertain. V was clipped by 5 bases and J by 4 bases, with 9 bases between them. This CDR3 comprises 12 residues. Germline CDR1 and CDR2: MDHEN and SYDVKM. This CDR3 is CASSESSYEQYF. The CDR3 DNA reads TGTGCCAGCAGTGAATCCTCTTACGAGCAGTACTTC.

The chain has TRBV5-8 and TRBJ1-1, with D unresolved. The CDR3 totals 13 residues. The V gene lost 2 bases and the J gene lost 0 bases, with 5 bases spanning the gap. Germline V gives CDR1 SGHTS, CDR2 YDEGEE. This CDR3 is CASSFNLNTEAFF. The CDR3 nucleotides are TGTGCCAGCAGCTTTAATTTGAACACTGAAGCTTTCTTT.

The chain combines TRBV6-5 with TRBJ2-5; TRBD1 or TRBD2 may be the D gene (6 bases each). Germline V gives CDR1 MNHEY, CDR2 SVGAGI. Trimming removed 1 base at V and 4 bases at J, with 10 bases between. The CDR3 totals 14 residues. As DNA, the CDR3 is TGTGCCAGCAGTTACTGGAGGGGGAGAGAGACCCAGTACTTC. Protein product: CASSYWRGRETQYF.

The gene calls are TRBV15 and TRBJ2-7, with D tentatively TRBD1 (5 bases). The CDR3 contains 15 residues. The V gene lost 2 bases and the J gene lost 1 base, with 12 bases spanning the gap. Germline CDR1 LNHNV, CDR2 YYDKDF (reference sequence). The CDR3 DNA follows: TGTGCCACCAGCAGATATCCGACAGAATCCTACGAGCAGTACTTC. This translates into CATSRYPTESYEQYF.

V is TRBV7-3 and J is TRBJ2-2; tentative D call: TRBD2 (5 bases). The length of the CDR3 is 19 residues. Germline V CDR1 and CDR2: SGHTA, FQGTGA. V dropped 1 base and J dropped 5 bases, with 23 bases sitting between them. CDR3 sequence (DNA): TGTGCCAGCAGCTTAAATCCAGAGACACGACTAAGTGATACCGGGGAGCTGTTTTTT. The encoded protein is CASSLNPETRLSDTGELFF. The full variable domain, rest sourced from reference TRBV7-3 and TRBJ2-2, is GAGVSQTPSNKVTEKGKYVELRCDPISGHTALYWYRQSLGQGPEFLIYFQGTGAADDSGLPNDRFFAVRPEGSVSTLKIQRTERGDSAVYLCASSLNPETRLSDTGELFFGEGSRLTVL.

V gene TRBV2 combines with J gene TRBJ2-1, with D perhaps given as TRBD1 or TRBD2 (6 bases each). The germline gives CDR1 SNHLY, CDR2 FYNNEI. This CDR3 contains 12 residues. Trimming removed 6 bases from V and 11 bases from J, with 14 bases in between. Here the CDR3 DNA reads TGTGCCAGCAGCTATGTCGGGGGCCAGCAGTTCTTC. Translation: CASSYVGGQQFF.

The rearrangement uses TRBV27 and TRBJ1-1; D is undetermined. The CDR3 has 14 residues. Germline loops: CDR1 MNHEY, CDR2 SMNVEV (reference sequence). The V end was cut by 2 bases, the J end by 4 bases, with 11 bases between. The CDR3 loop is CASSLEGDGTEAFF. DNA for the CDR3: TGTGCCAGCAGTTTAGAGGGTGACGGCACTGAAGCTTTCTTT.

This chain connects TRBV28 to TRBJ2-2, with TRBD1 matching over 7 bases. The junction had 16 bases not matched to a gene; V was cut back by 4 bases and J by 5 bases. Germline V CDR1 and CDR2: MDHEN, SYDVKM. The CDR3 has 18 amino acids. In DNA, the CDR3 is TGTGCCAGCAGTTCCCCTGGACAGGACCCCTCAACAACCGGGGAGCTGTTTTTT. It encodes CASSSPGQDPSTTGELFF.

The chain carries TRBV15 and TRBJ2-7; 9 nucleotides align to TRBD2. The CDR3 length is 18 residues. In germline, CDR1 is LNHNV, CDR2 YYDKDF (reference sequence). The V gene end was trimmed by 0 bases and the J gene end by 4 bases; junction bases not matched to a gene: 13. DNA for the CDR3: TGTGCCACCAGCAGAGATCCGGCCGGGGCTAGCGGGGCTTACGAGCAGTACTTC. The encoded protein is CATSRDPAGASGAYEQYF. Variable domain in full (rest from reference TRBV15 and TRBJ2-7): DAMVIQNPRYQVTQFGKPVTLSCSQTLNHNVMYWYQQKSSQAPKLLFHYYDKDFNNEADTPDNFQSRRPNTSFCFLDIRSPGLGDTAMYLCATSRDPAGASGAYEQYFGPGTRLTVT.

The chain links TRBV4-1 to TRBJ1-5; weak D call: TRBD1 (5 bases). The germline V gene encodes CDR1 MGHRA and CDR2 YSYEKL. Trimming removed 3 bases at V and 12 bases at J, with 18 bases between. CDR3 length: 14 residues. CDR3 protein: CASSHPWGGGFQHF. Written as DNA, the CDR3 is TGCGCCAGCAGCCATCCGTGGGGGGGAGGGTTCCAGCATTTT.

The chain links TRBV7-6 to TRBJ1-6, with 8 bases that match TRBD1. Looked up from germline, CDR1 is SGHVS and CDR2 is FNYEAQ. This CDR3 spans 15 amino acids. The ends lost 4 bases at V and 10 bases at J; junction bases unmatched: 9. CDR3 amino acids: CASSSVRTGRSPLHF. The DNA of the CDR3 is TGTGCCAGCAGCTCTGTTAGGACAGGGCGGTCACCCCTCCACTTT.